What follows are 10 T cell receptor beta chains derived from one specimen sequenced in a study of glioma-infiltrating T cells after dendritic cell vaccination. This table comes from immunoSEQ multiplex PCR, and its TCRdb copy is limited to in-frame clones, with some not included. The sample lists under 70,000 clones; 82% were seen once. This material consisted of blood, taken before dendritic cell vaccination. These receptors were collected from a human donor with glioblastoma.

This chain links TRBV18 with TRBJ2-2; D is possibly TRBD1 (5 bases). The CDR3 is made up of 14 amino acids. Germline loops: CDR1 KGHSH, CDR2 LQKENI. V lost 3 bases and J 1 base, leaving 6 bases between the germline ends. This chain's CDR3 is CASSPQGNTGELFF. CDR3 coding DNA: TGTGCCAGCTCACCGCAGGGGAACACCGGGGAGCTGTTTTTT. The complete variable domain, with remaining parts taken from reference TRBV18 and TRBJ2-2, reads NAGVMQNPRHLVRRRGQEARLRCSPMKGHSHVYWYRQLPEEGLKFMVYLQKENIIDESGMPKERFSAEFPKEGPSILRIQQVVRGDSAAYFCASSPQGNTGELFFGEGSRLTVL.

The genes are TRBV2 and TRBJ2-1; D perhaps matches TRBD2 (6 bases). CDR3 length: 15 residues. V dropped 4 bases and J dropped 7 bases, with 17 bases sitting between them. Germline V gives CDR1 SNHLY, CDR2 FYNNEI. The DNA of the CDR3 is TGTGCCAGCAGTGTTACAGGACTAAGGGAAAATGAGCAGTTCTTC. Protein sequence: CASSVTGLRENEQFF.

The chain has TRBV7-2 and TRBJ2-5; weak D call: TRBD2 (6 bases). Gene TRBJ2-7 matches the end of the DNA better, so the J call may be wrong. Germline V gene data show CDR1 as SGHTA and CDR2 as FQGNSA. The CDR3 has 13 amino acids. This chain's CDR3 is CASSFRSGYEQYF. CDR3 bases: TGTGCCAGCAGCTTTCGGAGCGGGTACGAGCAGTACTTC.

This chain uses TRBV5-1 with TRBJ1-6; no firm D call. The CDR3 sequence is 13 residues long. V was trimmed by 0 bases and J by 7 bases, leaving 5 bases between them. CDR1 and CDR2 (germline): SGHRS, YFSETQ. CDR3 in DNA: TGCGCCAGCAGCTTGGGCCAGAATTCACCCCTCCACTTT. This sequence encodes CASSLGQNSPLHF.

In the case of this clone: At one boundary the junction diverges from the germline segment, which might be a read error. The gene calls are TRBV28 and TRBJ1-5; a possible D gene is TRBD1 (5 bases). This CDR3 comprises 11 residues. In germline, CDR1 is MDHEN, CDR2 SYDVKM. CDR3 DNA: TGTGCCAGCAGTTTCTCGCGGGGCGTAAATTTT. Its translation is CASSFSRGVNF.

This clone was detected only a few times. The chain couples TRBV7-8 to TRBJ2-7; D is possibly TRBD1 (5 bases). The CDR3 is 16 residues long. Germline V gene data show CDR1 as SGHVS and CDR2 as FQNEAQ. V was shortened by 5 bases and J by 5 bases, with 22 bases between the two germline ends. The CDR3 region has the DNA TGTGCCAGCAGCCCCAGCCGGTCAGGGAATCGGCACGAGCAGTACTTC. Translation gives CASSPSRSGNRHEQYF.

This clone was observed a few times. This sequence joins TRBV19 and TRBJ1-2, with D unclear. The germline gives CDR1 LNHDA, CDR2 SQIVND (reference sequence). Trimming removed 4 bases from V and 0 bases from J, with 9 bases in between. CDR3 length: 14 amino acids. This CDR3 reads CASSRREPNYGYTF. As DNA, the CDR3 is TGTGCCAGTAGTAGAAGGGAGCCTAACTATGGCTACACCTTC.

This sequence joins TRBV5-4 and TRBJ2-2; unclear D gene. Per the germline V gene, CDR1 is SGHNT and CDR2 is YYREEE (reference sequence). The CDR3 contains 16 residues. The V end was cut by 4 bases, the J end by 2 bases, with 15 bases between. The chain's CDR3 is CASSPGLVANTGELFF. DNA for the CDR3: TGTGCCAGCAGCCCGGGTTTAGTGGCTAACACCGGGGAGCTGTTTTTT.

The CDR3 loop reads CASEIPVLAGVQETQYF. The CDR3 DNA reads as TGTGCCAGCGAAATCCCAGTCCTAGCGGGGGTCCAAGAGACCCAGTACTTC. V and J are TRBV2 and TRBJ2-5, with 10 bases lining up with TRBD2. Germline trimming cut 8 bases from V and 1 base from J; bases unmatched to any gene: 13. Germline loops: CDR1 SNHLY, CDR2 FYNNEI. The CDR3 consists of 17 residues.

The V call is TRBV7-9, the J call TRBJ1-1; D call uncertain. The CDR3 totals 12 residues. Trimming left V 1 base short and J 2 bases short, with 2 bases between. The germline gives CDR1 SEHNR, CDR2 FQNEAQ (reference sequence). The CDR3 region has the DNA TGTGCCAGCAGCTTAGTAAACACTGAAGCTTTCTTT. Its translation: CASSLVNTEAFF.